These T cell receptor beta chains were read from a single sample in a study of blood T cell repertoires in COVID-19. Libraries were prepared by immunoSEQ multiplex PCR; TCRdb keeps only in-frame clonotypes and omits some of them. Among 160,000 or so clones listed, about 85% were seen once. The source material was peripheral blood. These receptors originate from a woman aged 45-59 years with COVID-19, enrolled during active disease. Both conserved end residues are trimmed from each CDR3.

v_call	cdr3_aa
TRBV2	ASSEALANTEAF
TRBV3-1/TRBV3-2	ASSQEVWRNTEAF
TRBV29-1	SVLGGDSPLH
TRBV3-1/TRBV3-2	ASSHRLGRTGTSNQPQH
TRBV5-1	ASSSQTGAGNTIY
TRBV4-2	ASSQEFGDRETY
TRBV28	GSAGGMNTEAF
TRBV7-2	ASRGASQEKLF
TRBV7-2	ASSSYSFPNIQY
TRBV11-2	ASSSGTANTEAF
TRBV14	ASSQGEGETQY
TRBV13	ASVKIGAFTQY
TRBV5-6	ASSPAGSPLH
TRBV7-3	ASSPTGDGHEQY
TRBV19	ASSMRHTYEQY